The subject of this entry is one T cell receptor (beta chain). From germline, CDR1 is SGHDT and CDR2 YYEEEE. Trimming took off 2 bases at V and 5 bases at J, with 13 bases between the two ends. The CDR3 runs 14 residues. This specimen comes from a study of technical replicates of blood from four donors. Data came from immunoSEQ multiplex PCR; TCRdb stores just in-frame clones and leaves some out. The table records tens of thousands of clones, 90% to 95% of them present only once. J is TRBJ1-1 and V is TRBV5-6; D is perhaps TRBD1 (5 bases). The sample taken for sequencing was T cells isolated from PBMCs. The sequence came from a human donor in good health. The CDR3 coding sequence is TGTGCCAGCAGCTTACAGGAAGGGTTAACTGAAGCTTTCTTT. Protein: CASSLQEGLTEAFF.